This is a list of T cell receptor beta chains from one sample in a study of cytomegalovirus exposure and HLA in healthy donors. Profiling relied on immunoSEQ multiplex PCR, and the TCRdb table lists in-frame clones only, not all of them. The sample shows some 150,000 clones, about 80% of them seen only once. Sequencing was performed on PBMCs. These receptors all stem from a man aged 25-45 years in good health and CMV-seronegative. Both conserved end residues are part of each CDR3. D genes are given only for firm matches. Clone size is shown for a subset of rows, as once, few, many or a class of expanded clone.

V: TRBV6-1
J: TRBJ2-1
D: TRBD2
size: -
DNA: TGTGCCAGCGGGTATAGCGGGGGGGACTACAATGAGCAGTTCTTC
CDR3: CASGYSGGDYNEQFF

V: TRBV6-4
J: TRBJ1-5
D: -
size: -
DNA: TGTGCCAGCAGTGACGGGGAGGATCAGCCCCAGCATTTT
CDR3: CASSDGEDQPQHF

V: TRBV28
J: TRBJ1-3
D: -
size: -
DNA: TGTGCCAGCAGTTTACATAAAGCCTCTGGAAACACCATATATTTT
CDR3: CASSLHKASGNTIYF

V: TRBV7-6
J: TRBJ1-1
D: TRBD1
size: -
DNA: TGTGCCAGCAGACAAGGACAGGGTATGAACACTGAAGCTTTCTTT
CDR3: CASRQGQGMNTEAFF

V: TRBV27
J: TRBJ2-7
D: -
size: -
DNA: TGTGCCAGCAGTTTATCTAGTGGGGCCCGCGAGCAGTACTTC
CDR3: CASSLSSGAREQYF

V: TRBV2
J: TRBJ2-3
D: TRBD2
size: -
DNA: TGTGCCAGCAGCGGTAGGACTAGTGGGAGGGATACGCAGTATTTT
CDR3: CASSGRTSGRDTQYF

V: TRBV7-9
J: TRBJ1-4
D: TRBD1
size: -
DNA: TGTGCCAGCAGCTCATACAGGGGCTCCTCTAATGAAAAACTGTTTTTT
CDR3: CASSSYRGSSNEKLFF

V: TRBV2
J: TRBJ1-1
D: -
size: -
DNA: TGTGCCAGCAGGCGGTTGAACACTGAAGCTTTCTTT
CDR3: CASRRLNTEAFF

V: TRBV7-8
J: TRBJ2-7
D: TRBD1
size: -
DNA: TGTGCAACCATAAGGTTAGGGGGCGCAAACTACGAGCAGTACTTC
CDR3: CATIRLGGANYEQYF

V: TRBV6-1
J: TRBJ2-7
D: TRBD2
size: once
DNA: TGTGCCAGCAGTGACCACGCCCCGGGAGGGGCCCTCTCCTACGAGCAGTACTTC
CDR3: CASSDHAPGGALSYEQYF

V: TRBV5-6
J: TRBJ2-1
D: -
size: -
DNA: TGTGCCAGCAGCTCGGAGTGGGGGGGCGTTGAGCAGTTCTTC
CDR3: CASSSEWGGVEQFF

V: TRBV28
J: TRBJ1-2
D: TRBD1
size: -
DNA: TGTGCCAGCAGTTTTTTGACAGGGGGCAACCATGGTGGCTACACCTTC
CDR3: CASSFLTGGNHGGYTF

V: TRBV6-5
J: TRBJ2-5
D: -
size: -
DNA: TGTGCCAGCAGTTACTGGCCCCAAGAGACCCAGTACTTC
CDR3: CASSYWPQETQYF

V: TRBV5-1
J: TRBJ2-7
D: TRBD2
size: -
DNA: TGCGCCAGCAGCTTGGGTAGCGGGGGGGCCTACGAGCAGTACTTC
CDR3: CASSLGSGGAYEQYF

V: TRBV6-1
J: TRBJ2-3
D: TRBD2
size: -
DNA: TGTGCCAGCAGTGGACTAGCGGGGGCGCCTAGCACAGATACGCAGTATTTT
CDR3: CASSGLAGAPSTDTQYF

V: TRBV29-1
J: TRBJ2-7
D: TRBD2
size: once
DNA: TGCAGCGTTGAAATGGGGGGGAAGGGGGAGCAGTACTTC
CDR3: CSVEMGGKGEQYF

V: TRBV9
J: TRBJ1-3
D: -
size: -
DNA: TGTGCCAGCAGCGCAAGACAGTCTGGAAACACCATATATTTT
CDR3: CASSARQSGNTIYF

V: TRBV7-9
J: TRBJ1-2
D: -
size: -
DNA: TGTGCCAGCAGCCTTCCGACTGAAGAGAGGCGCTATGGCTACACCTTC
CDR3: CASSLPTEERRYGYTF

V: TRBV7-2
J: TRBJ2-7
D: TRBD1
size: -
DNA: TGTGCCAGCAGCCCTGGACAGGGTCGCAGCTACGAGCAGTACTTC
CDR3: CASSPGQGRSYEQYF

V: TRBV5-1
J: TRBJ1-2
D: TRBD1
size: few
DNA: TGCGCCAGCAGCCCCCGGGACAGGGTAGAGTTCGTCGGCTACACCTTC
CDR3: CASSPRDRVEFVGYTF

V: TRBV6-4
J: TRBJ2-1
D: TRBD2
size: many
DNA: TGTGCCAGCAGTGACTCTTTCGGGGGGGCGGATGAGCAGTTCTTC
CDR3: CASSDSFGGADEQFF

V: TRBV5-1
J: TRBJ2-7
D: TRBD2
size: -
DNA: TGCGCCAGCAGCCCCGCGCGGGAGGGCCGCTACGAGCAGTACTTC
CDR3: CASSPAREGRYEQYF

V: TRBV5-1
J: TRBJ1-2
D: TRBD1
size: -
DNA: TGCGCCAGCAGCCTGGACAGGGGATCGGATGGCTACACCTTC
CDR3: CASSLDRGSDGYTF

V: TRBV19
J: TRBJ2-7
D: TRBD1
size: -
DNA: TGTGCCAGTAGTATAGGGACAGGGGAGGTCGGATACGAGCAGTACTTC
CDR3: CASSIGTGEVGYEQYF